This TCR beta chain was sequenced in a study of shared clonotypes between healthy human individuals. Study findings and constraints: A generally larger estimated richness was seen in naive subsets than in memory subsets.

Clones were read by immunoSEQ multiplex PCR, and TCRdb kept only the in-frame ones, dropping some. The data hold roughly 1,500,000 clones, with 95% to 99% observed a single time. Worth noting for this clone: What it binds is not known.

The V gene end was trimmed by 5 bases and the J gene end by 7 bases; junction bases not matched to a gene: 12. The germline gives CDR1 SEHNR, CDR2 FQNEAQ (reference sequence). The CDR3 runs to 17 residues. The authors divided CD4+ cells into CD45RA+ naive and CD45RA-negative memory subsets. The V gene is TRBV7-9, the J gene TRBJ1-4, with 11 nucleotides matching TRBD1. The sequencing input was naive CD4+ T cells sorted from blood. Subset in this sample: CD45RA+ positively selected. This sequence originates from a man aged 25-45 years in good health. Here the CDR3 DNA reads TGTGCCAGCAGCGTCCGGGACAGGGGGATTTCGAGTGAAAAACTGTTTTTT. Amino acid sequence: CASSVRDRGISSEKLFF.